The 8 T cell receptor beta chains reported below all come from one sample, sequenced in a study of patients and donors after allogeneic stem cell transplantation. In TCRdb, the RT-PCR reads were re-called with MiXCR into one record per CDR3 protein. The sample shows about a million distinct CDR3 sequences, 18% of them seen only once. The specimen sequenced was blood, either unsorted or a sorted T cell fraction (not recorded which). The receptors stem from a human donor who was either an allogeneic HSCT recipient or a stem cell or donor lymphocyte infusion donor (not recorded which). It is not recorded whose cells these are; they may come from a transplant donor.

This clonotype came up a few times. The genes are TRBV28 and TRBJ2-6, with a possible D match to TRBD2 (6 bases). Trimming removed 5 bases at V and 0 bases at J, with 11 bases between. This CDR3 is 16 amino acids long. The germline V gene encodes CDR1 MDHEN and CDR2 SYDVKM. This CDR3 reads CASSPVGGSGANVLTF. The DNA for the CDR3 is TGTGCCAGCAGTCCAGTGGGGGGCTCTGGGGCCAACGTCCTGACTTTC. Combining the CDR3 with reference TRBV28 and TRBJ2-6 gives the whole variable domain DVKVTQSSRYLVKRTGEKVFLECVQDMDHENMFWYRQDPGLGLRLIYFSYDVKMKEKGDIPEGYSVSREKKERFSLILESASTNQTSMYLCASSPVGGSGANVLTFGAGSRLTVL.

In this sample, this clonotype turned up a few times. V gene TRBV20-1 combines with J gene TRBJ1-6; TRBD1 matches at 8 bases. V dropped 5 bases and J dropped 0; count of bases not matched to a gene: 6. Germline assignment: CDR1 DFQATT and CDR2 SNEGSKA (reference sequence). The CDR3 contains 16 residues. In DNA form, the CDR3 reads TGCAGTGCTTTCACAGGGGGTAGCTCCTATAATTCACCCCTCCACTTT. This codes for CSAFTGGSSYNSPLHF.

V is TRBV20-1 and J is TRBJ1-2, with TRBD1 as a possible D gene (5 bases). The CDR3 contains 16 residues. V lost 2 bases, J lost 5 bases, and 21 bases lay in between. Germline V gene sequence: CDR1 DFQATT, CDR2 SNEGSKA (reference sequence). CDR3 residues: CSARPIGGVGMYGYTF. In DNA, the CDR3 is TGCAGTGCTAGACCTATCGGGGGGGTAGGAATGTATGGCTACACCTTC.

CDR3 coding DNA: TGTGCCAGCAGCGAAGGGACTTTAACCTACGAGCAGTACTTC. The encoded protein is CASSEGTLTYEQYF. The chain recombines TRBV9 with TRBJ2-7, with D perhaps TRBD2 (6 bases). V was pared by 3 bases and J by 2 bases, with 12 bases between. CDR3 size: 14 residues. Germline CDR1 SGDLS, CDR2 YYNGEE.

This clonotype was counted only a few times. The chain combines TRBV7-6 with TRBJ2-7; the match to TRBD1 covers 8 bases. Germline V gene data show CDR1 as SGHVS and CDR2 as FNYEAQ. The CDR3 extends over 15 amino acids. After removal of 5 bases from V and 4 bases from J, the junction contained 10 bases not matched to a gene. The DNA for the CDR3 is TGTGCCAGCAGCGCTGAGGGGACAGGATCATACGAGCAGTACTTC. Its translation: CASSAEGTGSYEQYF.

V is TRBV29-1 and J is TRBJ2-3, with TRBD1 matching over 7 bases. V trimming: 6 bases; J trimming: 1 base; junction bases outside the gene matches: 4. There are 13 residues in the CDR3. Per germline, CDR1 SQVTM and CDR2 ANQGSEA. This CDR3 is CSVPDRRTDTQYF. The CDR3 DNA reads TGCAGCGTCCCGGACAGGCGCACAGATACGCAGTATTTT.

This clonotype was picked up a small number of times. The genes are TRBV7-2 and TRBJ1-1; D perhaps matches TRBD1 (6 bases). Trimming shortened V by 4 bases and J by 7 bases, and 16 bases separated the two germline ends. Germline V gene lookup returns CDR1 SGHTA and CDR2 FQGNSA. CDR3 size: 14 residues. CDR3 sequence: CASSSGGQVYEAFF. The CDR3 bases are TGTGCCAGCAGCTCTGGGGGACAAGTTTATGAAGCTTTCTTT.

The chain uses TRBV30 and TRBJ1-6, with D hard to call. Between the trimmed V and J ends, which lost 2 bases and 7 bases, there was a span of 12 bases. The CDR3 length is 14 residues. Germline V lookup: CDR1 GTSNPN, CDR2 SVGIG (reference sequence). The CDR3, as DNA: TGTGCCTGGAGTTTAGGAGGAAAGAATTCACCCCTCCACTTT. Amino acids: CAWSLGGKNSPLHF.